This is a list of T cell receptor beta chains from one sample in a study of PD-1 blockade in classical Hodgkin lymphoma. TCRdb's table, derived via immunoSEQ multiplex PCR, lists solely in-frame clones and lacks some. The table includes over 35,000 clones, 60% to 85% detected once. The specimen was peripheral blood mononuclear cells (PBMCs), collected at baseline. These TCRs come from a human donor with classical Hodgkin lymphoma. Each CDR3 is given with its conserved first and last residue. Fields, in order: D gene, clone size, J gene, V gene, CDR3 protein, CDR3 DNA. D genes are given only for firm matches. Clone size is not always given. Where it is, it says once, few, many or a class for expanded clones.

-,-,TRBJ1-3,TRBV27,CASSRDRLGAGNTIYF,TGTGCCAGCTCCCGGGACCGGCTGGGTGCTGGAAACACCATATATTTT
-,-,TRBJ2-7,TRBV7-2,CASSLALDSYEQYF,TGTGCCAGCAGCTTAGCCCTTGACAGCTACGAGCAGTACTTC
-,-,TRBJ2-6,TRBV13,CASSFRASGWGANVLTF,TGTGCCAGCAGCTTTAGGGCCTCCGGATGGGGGGCCAACGTCCTGACTTTC
TRBD2,-,TRBJ2-7,TRBV27,CASRSSGTYEQYF,TGTGCCAGCAGATCTAGCGGTACCTACGAGCAGTACTTC
-,-,TRBJ2-5,TRBV4-2,CASSQYGSGINRETQYF,TGTGCCAGCAGCCAATACGGATCGGGAATCAACCGGGAGACCCAGTACTTC
TRBD2,-,TRBJ2-4,TRBV28,CASSASGIRDIQYF,TGTGCCAGCAGCGCTAGCGGGATACGGGACATTCAGTACTTC
TRBD1,-,TRBJ1-1,TRBV20-1,CRGQRGTEAFF,TGCAGGGGACAGCGGGGCACTGAAGCTTTCTTT
TRBD1,-,TRBJ2-1,TRBV29-1,CSVDPGTAPYNEQFF,TGCAGCGTTGATCCCGGGACAGCACCCTACAATGAGCAGTTCTTC
TRBD2,-,TRBJ2-2,TRBV27,CASSFAHPGLAGGELFF,TGTGCCAGCAGTTTCGCCCATCCGGGACTAGCAGGCGGGGAGCTGTTTTTT
-,-,TRBJ1-1,TRBV28,CASSTPNILMNTEAFF,TGTGCCAGCAGTACGCCCAATATTTTAATGAACACTGAAGCTTTCTTT
TRBD1,-,TRBJ1-1,TRBV7-2,CASSSRTGVNTEAFF,TGTGCCAGCAGCTCCCGGACAGGGGTGAACACTGAAGCTTTCTTT
-,-,TRBJ2-6,TRBV27,CASSLSRAIGSGELSGANVLTF,TGTGCCAGCAGTTTATCGAGGGCAATAGGGTCAGGTGAACTCTCTGGGGCCAACGTCCTGACTTTC
TRBD1,-,TRBJ2-7,TRBV7-9,CASSLDRVSAEQYF,TGTGCCAGCAGCCTCGACAGGGTCTCGGCCGAGCAGTACTTC
-,-,TRBJ1-4,TRBV6-5,CASSYDRNEKLFF,TGTGCCAGCAGTTACGACAGAAACGAAAAACTGTTTTTT
-,few,TRBJ2-2,TRBV5-6,CASSLKNTGELFF,TGTGCCAGCAGCTTGAAGAACACCGGGGAGCTGTTTTTT
-,-,TRBJ1-4,TRBV28,CASSLPVDRGKLFF,TGTGCCAGCAGTTTACCGGTTGATAGGGGAAAACTGTTTTTT
-,-,TRBJ1-6,TRBV28,CASSLRTWQSSYNSPLHF,TGTGCCAGCAGCCTAAGGACCTGGCAAAGCTCCTATAATTCACCCCTCCACTTT
-,-,TRBJ2-2,TRBV9,CASSVGGPTGELFF,TGTGCCAGCAGCGTAGGCGGCCCCACCGGGGAGCTGTTTTTT
-,-,TRBJ2-1,TRBV7-2,CASSPRRQGTRQFF,TGTGCCAGCAGCCCTCGCCGACAGGGGACTAGGCAGTTCTTC
-,-,TRBJ2-1,TRBV4-1,CASSRGGLQQFF,TGCGCCAGCAGTCGTGGGGGTTTGCAGCAGTTCTTC
TRBD1,-,TRBJ2-1,TRBV6-1,CASSYGTGGGNEQFF,TGTGCCAGCAGCTACGGGACAGGGGGCGGGAATGAGCAGTTCTTC
-,-,TRBJ1-5,TRBV27,CASSIEGDQPQHF,TGTGCCAGCTCTATCGAGGGGGATCAGCCCCAGCATTTT
-,-,TRBJ2-3,TRBV9,CASSGGPADTQYF,TGTGCCAGCAGTGGGGGGCCGGCAGATACGCAGTATTTT
TRBD1,-,TRBJ1-5,TRBV2,CASSEAQGASNQPQHF,TGTGCCAGCAGTGAAGCTCAGGGGGCGAGCAATCAGCCCCAGCATTTT
TRBD1,-,TRBJ1-1,TRBV6-6,CASNTGTVGEAFF,TGTGCCAGCAACACTGGGACAGTGGGTGAAGCTTTCTTT
-,-,TRBJ1-5,TRBV28,CASSLLQAYSNQPQHF,TGTGCCAGCAGTTTATTACAGGCCTATAGCAATCAGCCCCAGCATTTT
-,-,TRBJ1-2,TRBV28,CATDGENYGYTF,TGTGCCACCGACGGGGAAAACTATGGCTACACCTTC
-,-,TRBJ2-2,TRBV5-4,CASSPGRGGRGAGELFF,TGTGCCAGCAGCCCTGGCCGCGGGGGAAGGGGGGCCGGGGAGCTGTTTTTT
TRBD2,-,TRBJ2-1,TRBV4-3,CASSQAASLAEYNEQFF,TGCGCCAGCAGCCAAGCGGCTAGCCTAGCGGAGTACAATGAGCAGTTCTTC
-,once,TRBJ2-1,TRBV5-4,CASSPMASPYNEQFF,TGTGCCAGCAGCCCTATGGCGAGTCCTTACAATGAGCAGTTCTTC
-,-,TRBJ2-2,TRBV28,CASSLTRTGELFF,TGTGCCAGCAGTTTGACCAGAACCGGGGAGCTGTTTTTT